The 21 T cell receptor beta chains given below trace back to one sample, sequenced in a study of OX40 agonist ivuxolimab in advanced cancers. Libraries were prepared by immunoSEQ multiplex PCR; TCRdb keeps only in-frame clonotypes and omits some of them. Among tens of thousands of clones listed, roughly nine tenths were seen once. The sample consisted of CD4+ or CD8+ T cells sorted from blood, taken in a trial of the OX40 agonist ivuxolimab. These receptors came from an adult with an advanced solid tumor such as melanoma, head and neck, liver or kidney cancer.

The chain couples TRBV27 to TRBJ2-7, with no clear D. The CDR3 runs to 12 residues. Looked up from germline, CDR1 is MNHEY and CDR2 is SMNVEV (reference sequence). The V end lost 6 bases, the J end lost 6 bases, and 12 bases lay between the germline ends. The CDR3 DNA is TGTGCCAGCAGCCAACCCATAGGCGAGCAGTACTTC. It specifies CASSQPIGEQYF.

The rearrangement joins TRBV7-2 to TRBJ2-2, with a possible D match to TRBD1 (6 bases). The ends were cut back, 2 bases at V and 2 bases at J, with 9 bases in the middle. Germline V lookup: CDR1 SGHTA, CDR2 FQGNSA. The CDR3 contains 15 residues. The CDR3 DNA sequence: TGTGCCAGCAGCTTATACAGGGTAAACACCGGGGAGCTGTTTTTT. It yields the protein CASSLYRVNTGELFF.

This chain connects TRBV18 to TRBJ1-1, with 8 nucleotides matching TRBD1. The CDR3 is 15 amino acids. CDR1 KGHSH and CDR2 LQKENI come from the germline V gene. Trimming removed 6 bases from V and 1 base from J; junction bases left unmatched: 7. The CDR3 protein is CASSPQGQGNTEAFF. CDR3 nucleotide sequence: TGTGCCAGCTCCCCCCAAGGACAGGGGAACACTGAAGCTTTCTTT.

This chain connects TRBV11-2 to TRBJ1-4; tentative D call: TRBD1 (5 bases). Germline V gene sequence: CDR1 SGHAT, CDR2 FQNNGV. The CDR3 has 15 amino acids. The V and J ends lost 5 bases and 4 bases respectively, with 14 bases between them. CDR3 DNA sequence: TGTGCCAGCAGCCCCTGGGGGAGTCTTAATGAAAAACTGTTTTTT. Translating it yields CASSPWGSLNEKLFF.

The V gene is TRBV5-1, the J gene TRBJ1-3; no reliable D call. Germline V gene lookup returns CDR1 SGHRS and CDR2 YFSETQ. The CDR3 spans 14 residues. V was pared by 0 bases and J by 3 bases, with 7 bases between. The CDR3 here is CASSLAGFGNTIYF. The CDR3 DNA reads TGCGCCAGCAGCTTGGCCGGGTTTGGAAACACCATATATTTT.

The chain recombines TRBV6-1 with TRBJ2-5; tentative D call: TRBD1 (6 bases). Trimming cost V 8 bases and J 3 bases, with 19 bases left between them. The CDR3 totals 15 residues. The germline V gene has CDR1 MNHNS and CDR2 SASEGT. The CDR3 spells CASPKDDRREETQYF. The CDR3 coding sequence is TGTGCCAGCCCCAAAGACGACAGGCGAGAAGAGACCCAGTACTTC.

CDR3 sequence: CASSLRGSSTDTQYF. The CDR3 DNA sequence: TGTGCCAGCAGTCTAAGGGGCAGCAGCACAGATACGCAGTATTTT. This chain links TRBV11-3 with TRBJ2-3; TRBD1 might be the D (5 bases). Germline V gene sequence: CDR1 SGHNT, CDR2 YENEEA. The length of the CDR3 is 15 residues. V was trimmed by 6 bases and J by 0 bases, leaving 13 bases between them. Supplemented by reference TRBV11-3 and TRBJ2-3, the full variable domain reads EAGVVQSPRYKIIEKKQPVAFWCNPISGHNTLYWYLQNLGQGPELLIRYENEEAVDDSQLPKDRFSAERLKGVDSTLKIQPAELGDSAVYLCASSLRGSSTDTQYFGPGTRLTVL.

The rearrangement links TRBV30 to TRBJ2-3; D unresolved. The CDR3 sequence is 15 residues long. V lost 0 bases and J 7 bases, leaving 17 bases between the germline ends. Germline V gives CDR1 GTSNPN, CDR2 SVGIG (reference sequence). CDR3 residues: CAWSVAQRGSNTQYF. The CDR3 DNA reads TGTGCCTGGAGTGTTGCACAGCGAGGATCAAATACGCAGTATTTT.

V is TRBV6-6 and J is TRBJ2-5, with D perhaps TRBD2 (7 bases). CDR1 is MNHNY and CDR2 is SVGAGI in the germline V gene (reference sequence). Trimming stripped 2 bases from V and 4 bases from J, with 14 bases between. The CDR3 length is 15 residues. DNA for the CDR3: TGTGCCAGCAGTTACCCTGAGGGGGGGATAGAGACCCAGTACTTC. Amino acid sequence: CASSYPEGGIETQYF.

This chain joins TRBV27 and TRBJ1-5; a possible D gene is TRBD1 (6 bases). Per the germline V gene, CDR1 is MNHEY and CDR2 is SMNVEV (reference sequence). The germline V and J ends were trimmed by 6 bases and 7 bases, with 16 bases remaining between them. CDR3 size: 14 residues. CDR3: CASSPYGQGQPQHF. The CDR3 DNA follows: TGTGCCAGCAGCCCTTACGGCCAGGGGCAGCCCCAGCATTTT.

V gene TRBV7-9 combines with J gene TRBJ2-4; 8 bases fit TRBD2. V lost 5 bases to trimming and J lost 9 bases; unmatched junction nucleotides: 6. The germline gives CDR1 SEHNR, CDR2 FQNEAQ (reference sequence). The CDR3 runs 13 residues. In DNA, the CDR3 is TGTGCCAGCAGCGTTAGCGGGGAGGGCATTCAGTACTTC. Its translation is CASSVSGEGIQYF.

Written as DNA, the CDR3 is TGTGCCAGCAGCTTAGCGCAGTCGCAGACGGGGGGCTACACCTTC. It specifies CASSLAQSQTGGYTF. The chain recombines TRBV7-2 with TRBJ1-2, with D unclear. The V end lost 0 bases, the J end lost 8 bases, and 16 bases lay between the germline ends. CDR1 is SGHTA and CDR2 is FQGNSA in the germline V gene. The CDR3 runs to 15 residues.

The rearrangement uses TRBV10-1 and TRBJ2-3, with D perhaps TRBD1 (6 bases). The germline V gene encodes CDR1 WNHNN and CDR2 SYGVQD (reference sequence). The V and J ends lost 1 base and 3 bases respectively, with 14 bases between them. The CDR3 has 16 amino acids. The CDR3 DNA reads TGCGCCAGCAGTGAGTTGCGAGGGGGTAAAACAGATACGCAGTATTTT. Amino acid sequence: CASSELRGGKTDTQYF.

This chain connects TRBV7-9 to TRBJ1-4; possibly TRBD1 for D (6 bases). The V end lost 5 bases, the J end lost 7 bases, and 17 bases lay between the germline ends. This CDR3 is built from 15 residues. CDR1 is SEHNR and CDR2 is FQNEAQ in the germline V gene (reference sequence). This CDR3 is CASSPRDTSGEKLFF. In nucleotides, the CDR3 is TGTGCCAGCAGCCCGAGGGACACTTCGGGTGAAAAACTGTTTTTT.

V gene TRBV4-1 combines with J gene TRBJ1-2; tentatively, D is TRBD1 (5 bases). Trimming cost V 2 bases and J 4 bases, with 17 bases left between them. Germline V CDR1 and CDR2: MGHRA, YSYEKL. The CDR3 covers 16 residues. The CDR3 loop is CASSQYKGRGGYGYTF. The DNA of the CDR3 is TGCGCCAGCAGCCAATATAAGGGGAGGGGAGGCTATGGCTACACCTTC.

Note on this clone: Other nucleotide sequences in the sample specify the same CDR3. V usage is TRBV5-1 and J usage is TRBJ1-2; D possibly corresponds to TRBD1 (6 bases). The germline V gene encodes CDR1 SGHRS and CDR2 YFSETQ. V lost 4 bases to trimming and J lost 4 bases, with 20 bases between them. The CDR3 has 16 amino acids. Here the CDR3 reads CASSAYSGVGGYGYTF. The CDR3 DNA follows: TGCGCCAGCAGCGCGTACTCAGGGGTTGGGGGCTATGGCTACACCTTC.

This chain uses TRBV6-5 with TRBJ2-7, with unresolved D. CDR1 MNHEY and CDR2 SVGAGI come from the germline V gene. Deletions cut 2 bases from V and 0 bases from J, with 14 bases between. The CDR3 length is 16 residues. The DNA of the CDR3 is TGTGCCAGCAGTTACCGATTCGGTACACGCTCCTACGAGCAGTACTTC. Amino acid sequence: CASSYRFGTRSYEQYF.

The CDR3 is CASSPGQVGQPQHF. CDR3 coding DNA: TGTGCCAGTAGTCCCGGACAGGTCGGTCAGCCCCAGCATTTT. V usage is TRBV19 and J usage is TRBJ1-5; 7 positions match TRBD1. V gave up 5 bases and J gave up 6 bases; unmatched junction bases: 7. Germline lookup yields CDR1 LNHDA and CDR2 SQIVND (reference sequence). This CDR3 comprises 14 residues. Together with reference TRBV19 and TRBJ1-5, the CDR3 gives the full variable domain: DGGITQSPKYLFRKEGQNVTLSCEQNLNHDAMYWYRQDPGQGLRLIYYSQIVNDFQKGDIAEGYSVSREKKESFPLTVTSAQKNPTAFYLCASSPGQVGQPQHFGDGTRLSIL.

The chain carries TRBV7-9 and TRBJ2-5; D possibly corresponds to TRBD1 (5 bases). Germline CDR1 SEHNR, CDR2 FQNEAQ (reference sequence). V dropped 1 base and J dropped 5 bases, with 14 bases sitting between them. The CDR3 loop spans 15 amino acids. The CDR3 DNA reads as TGTGCCAGCAGCTTAGGGCAGGAGTACAGGGAGACCCAGTACTTC. Translated: CASSLGQEYRETQYF.

This clone occurred once. This specimen includes other DNA sequences encoding the same CDR3. The rearrangement links TRBV7-2 to TRBJ1-1; D unclear. CDR1 and CDR2 (germline): SGHTA, FQGNSA. CDR3 length: 13 residues. V was cut by 2 bases and J by 0 bases, with 4 bases left in between. The CDR3 spells CASSLRMNTEAFF. CDR3 in DNA: TGTGCCAGCAGCTTACGCATGAACACTGAAGCTTTCTTT.

This clone was seen only a few times. J is TRBJ1-1 and V is TRBV6-5; D is unresolved. Trimming shortened V by 6 bases and J by 0 bases, and 11 bases separated the two germline ends. This CDR3 spans 14 amino acids. Germline V gives CDR1 MNHEY, CDR2 SVGAGI. The CDR3 is CASRSELMNTEAFF. The DNA for the CDR3 is TGTGCCAGCAGGTCCGAACTTATGAACACTGAAGCTTTCTTT.